The next 20 T cell receptor beta chains were all read from a single sample in a study of identical twins. MiXCR, run by TCRdb on the 5' RACE reads, gives a single entry per CDR3 protein. This sample has about 450,000 distinct CDR3 sequences, with roughly 20% found just once. The specimen sequenced was naive T cells sorted from blood. The receptors shown here come from a man in his fifties or sixties in good health.

The CDR3 bases are TGCAGCGTTGAAGAGCGGGCGGCGAACACCGGGGAGCTGTTTTTT. Translation: CSVEERAANTGELFF. The gene calls are TRBV29-1 and TRBJ2-2; D is possibly TRBD2 (5 bases). The V end lost 0 bases, the J end lost 0 bases, and 8 bases lay between the germline ends. This CDR3 region has 15 residues. Germline lookup yields CDR1 SQVTM and CDR2 ANQGSEA.

This clonotype has a count of ten or more. The J gene is TRBJ2-5, the V gene TRBV20-1; TRBD2 is a possible D gene (6 bases). Germline V lookup: CDR1 DFQATT, CDR2 SNEGSKA (reference sequence). V gave up 2 bases and J gave up 5 bases, with 15 bases separating them. The CDR3 has 14 residues. In DNA form, the CDR3 reads TGCAGTGCTAGAAGACTAGTTTTTGGGGAGACCCAGTACTTC. Translating it yields CSARRLVFGETQYF.

The chain is built from TRBV7-9 and TRBJ2-5; 7 bases are shared with TRBD1. CDR1 is SEHNR, CDR2 FQNEAQ, per germline (reference sequence). The CDR3 has 14 amino acids. Trimming cost V 1 base and J 4 bases; bases outside gene matches: 3. CDR3 amino acids: CASSLEQGRETQYF. The CDR3 DNA reads TGTGCCAGCAGCTTAGAACAGGGGCGAGAGACCCAGTACTTC.

V and J are TRBV18 and TRBJ2-5; 8 nucleotides align to TRBD1. The CDR3 consists of 15 residues. Germline V CDR1 and CDR2: KGHSH, LQKENI. With V trimmed by 4 bases and J by 4 bases, 8 bases remained unmatched. In DNA form, the CDR3 reads TGTGCCAGCTCACGAAACCAGGGGGCTGGAGAGACCCAGTACTTC. This encodes CASSRNQGAGETQYF.

The chain has TRBV20-1 and TRBJ2-7; 10 bases align to TRBD1. After removal of 3 bases from V and 4 bases from J, the junction contained 6 bases not matched to a gene. This CDR3 is 14 amino acids long. Germline CDR1 is DFQATT and CDR2 is SNEGSKA (reference sequence). CDR3 in amino acids: CSASLGTGAYEQYF. In DNA form, the CDR3 reads TGCAGTGCTAGTTTGGGGACAGGGGCTTACGAGCAGTACTTC.

The gene calls are TRBV12-3 or TRBV12-4 and TRBJ2-3; 9 positions match TRBD1. V shed 6 bases and J 3 bases; nucleotides not matched to a gene: 4. The CDR3 is 14 residues long. The CDR3 bases are TGTGCCAGCAGGGACAGGGGAAGGACAGATACGCAGTATTTT. Translating gives CASRDRGRTDTQYF.

V gene TRBV7-6 combines with J gene TRBJ1-1; the match to TRBD1 covers 8 bases. The J segment lost 3 bases and the V segment lost 3 bases, leaving 15 bases of the junction unmatched. Germline values: CDR1 SGHVS, CDR2 FNYEAQ. The CDR3 runs to 18 residues. The CDR3 region has the DNA TGTGCCAGCAGCTTTAGGACCGGACAGGGTATGGTGGACACTGAAGCTTTCTTT. It specifies CASSFRTGQGMVDTEAFF.

This clonotype was seen only once. This chain links TRBV7-9 with TRBJ2-5; D not certain. Trimming stripped 3 bases from V and 4 bases from J, with 9 bases between. The CDR3 spans 13 residues. The germline V gene encodes CDR1 SEHNR and CDR2 FQNEAQ (reference sequence). The CDR3 DNA sequence: TGTGCCAGCAGCTTTGGATGGGGAGAGACCCAGTACTTC. It specifies CASSFGWGETQYF. Together with reference TRBV7-9 and TRBJ2-5, the CDR3 gives the full variable domain: DTGVSQNPRHKITKRGQNVTFRCDPISEHNRLYWYRQTLGQGPEFLTYFQNEAQLEKSRLLSDRFSAERPKGSFSTLEIQRTEQGDSAMYLCASSFGWGETQYFGPGTRLLVL.

In its sample, this clonotype was seen many times. The CDR3 DNA sequence: TGTGCCAGCAGCCCCCGCAGACTCCGTCGGGACACTGAAGCTTTCTTT. This sequence encodes CASSPRRLRRDTEAFF. This chain uses TRBV7-9 with TRBJ1-1; D is unresolved. The germline V gene has CDR1 SEHNR and CDR2 FQNEAQ (reference sequence). The germline V and J ends were trimmed by 5 bases and 3 bases, with 19 bases remaining between them. The CDR3 loop spans 16 amino acids. Using reference TRBV7-9 and TRBJ1-1 for the parts outside the CDR3, the full variable domain is DTGVSQNPRHKITKRGQNVTFRCDPISEHNRLYWYRQTLGQGPEFLTYFQNEAQLEKSRLLSDRFSAERPKGSFSTLEIQRTEQGDSAMYLCASSPRRLRRDTEAFFGQGTRLTVV.

This clonotype was observed a handful of times. This chain links TRBV9 with TRBJ2-2; D could derive from TRBD1 or TRBD2 (6 bases each). Trimming pared 3 bases from V and 5 bases from J, leaving 14 bases between. Germline V gene sequence: CDR1 SGDLS, CDR2 YYNGEE. The CDR3 extends over 15 amino acids. The CDR3 reads CASSAGGPATGELFF. The CDR3 DNA is TGTGCCAGCAGCGCTGGGGGGCCGGCTACCGGGGAGCTGTTTTTT.

The V call is TRBV11-2, the J call TRBJ2-5; D is unresolved. V lost 5 bases, J lost 3 bases, and 7 bases lay in between. Germline-derived CDR1 and CDR2 are SGHAT and FQNNGV. The CDR3 is made up of 12 amino acids. The CDR3 nucleotides read TGTGCCAGCAGCCAGATAAAAGAGACCCAGTACTTC. Residues: CASSQIKETQYF.

Worth noting for this clonotype: The junction and the germline gene differ at one end; a read error may be behind it. The chain's CDR3 is CSVRLVEDYEQCF. The CDR3 nucleotides are TGCAGCGTTAGGCTAGTCGAAGACTACGAGCAGTGCTTC. The J gene is TRBJ2-7, the V gene TRBV29-1; a weak D match, TRBD2 (5 bases). This CDR3 spans 13 amino acids. Germline CDR1 and CDR2: SQVTM and ANQGSEA.

V and J are TRBV27 and TRBJ2-1, with a weak D call TRBD1 (5 bases). The germline V gene has CDR1 MNHEY and CDR2 SMNVEV (reference sequence). This CDR3 is built from 17 residues. V was trimmed by 2 bases and J by 4 bases, leaving 18 bases between them. CDR3 region: CASSLGWGSSSYNEQFF. CDR3 bases: TGTGCCAGCAGTTTAGGGTGGGGCTCGTCGAGTTACAATGAGCAGTTCTTC.

The table lists this clonotype with a few counts. The chain carries TRBV20-1 and TRBJ2-1; D tentatively reads TRBD1 or TRBD2 (5 bases each). Germline V gene sequence: CDR1 DFQATT, CDR2 SNEGSKA (reference sequence). V was pared by 3 bases and J by 1 base, with 7 bases between. This CDR3 has 13 residues. CDR3 in DNA: TGCAGTGCTAGCGGGGCGTCCTACAATGAGCAGTTCTTC. Encoded protein: CSASGASYNEQFF.

V is TRBV11-1 and J is TRBJ2-2, with D perhaps matching TRBD2 (5 bases). V was clipped by 1 base and J by 0 bases, with 15 bases between them. The CDR3 runs to 18 residues. The germline V gene encodes CDR1 SGHAT and CDR2 FQDESV (reference sequence). DNA of the CDR3: TGTGCCAGCAGCTTAGGACTCGGGAAAGCCGCGAACACCGGGGAGCTGTTTTTT. Translating gives CASSLGLGKAANTGELFF.

This clonotype was counted between two and nine times. The V call is TRBV25-1, the J call TRBJ2-1; D remains ambiguous. V shed 1 base and J shed 3 bases, with 16 bases lying between them. Germline-derived CDR1 and CDR2 are MGHDK and SYGVNS. This CDR3 is 17 amino acids long. In nucleotides, the CDR3 is TGTGCCAGCAGTGAATCCATATTACAAGGGTTCTACAATGAGCAGTTCTTC. This codes for CASSESILQGFYNEQFF.

This clonotype has at least ten counts. The rearrangement joins TRBV6-2 or TRBV6-3 to TRBJ1-5; TRBD1 is a possible D gene (5 bases). The germline CDR1 and CDR2 sequences are MNHEY and SVGEGT. Trimming left V 8 bases short and J 4 bases short, with 18 bases between. This CDR3 is 15 amino acids long. CDR3 sequence (DNA): TGTGCCAGCCAGCCGGACTGGGGGGGTAATCAGCCCCAGCATTTT. Its protein is CASQPDWGGNQPQHF.

In its sample, this clonotype was seen a few times. The chain recombines TRBV6-2 or TRBV6-3 with TRBJ2-5; maybe TRBD2 (6 bases). V was trimmed by 6 bases and J by 5 bases, leaving 16 bases between them. The CDR3 has 14 amino acids. The germline CDR1 and CDR2 sequences are MNHEY and SVGEGT. This CDR3 reads CASRHLEGLETQYF. Here the CDR3 DNA reads TGTGCCAGCAGGCACCTGGAGGGGCTTGAGACCCAGTACTTC.

The chain couples TRBV6-1 to TRBJ1-4; D is perhaps TRBD1 (6 bases). The CDR3 loop spans 13 amino acids. Deletions cut 6 bases from V and 11 bases from J, with 16 bases between. The germline CDR1 and CDR2 sequences are MNHNS and SASEGT. The CDR3 coding sequence is TGTGCCAGCAGGGAGAGGGGGAATAGGAAACTGTTTTTT. This sequence encodes CASRERGNRKLFF.

This clonotype turned up a few times. This chain links TRBV5-1 with TRBJ2-7, with a possible D match to TRBD1 (5 bases). V was trimmed by 0 bases and J by 1 base, leaving 14 bases between them. This CDR3 spans 16 amino acids. Germline V lookup: CDR1 SGHRS, CDR2 YFSETQ. CDR3 in amino acids: CASSLAGSGFSYEQYF. Written as DNA, the CDR3 is TGCGCCAGCAGCTTGGCAGGGTCAGGGTTTTCCTACGAGCAGTACTTC.